These 22 T cell receptor beta chains originate from one sample sequenced in a study of T cell responses to AZD1222 COVID-19 vaccine. Sequenced by immunoSEQ multiplex PCR; TCRdb stores in-frame clones only, minus some. The table shows about 83,000 clones, with roughly 82% occurring only once. The sample in question was peripheral blood, obtained on day 0 of AZD1222 vaccination. The receptor set was obtained from an adult in good health.

This clone was counted a few times. The gene calls are TRBV7-2 and TRBJ1-2; no reliable D call. The CDR3 is 16 residues long. Trimming stripped 1 base from V and 1 base from J, with 13 bases between. Per germline, CDR1 SGHTA and CDR2 FQGNSA. The CDR3 coding sequence is TGTGCCAGCAGCTTAGGGGTGGGCAGCATTAACTATGGCTACACCTTC. As protein: CASSLGVGSINYGYTF.

V usage is TRBV7-2 and J usage is TRBJ2-2; no reliable D call. Trimming left V 5 bases short and J 3 bases short, with 4 bases between. There are 12 residues in the CDR3. Germline V gene sequence: CDR1 SGHTA, CDR2 FQGNSA. The CDR3 nucleotides read TGTGCCAGCAGCCCATACACCGGGGAGCTGTTTTTT. It encodes CASSPYTGELFF.

The CDR3, as DNA: TGCGCCAGCAGCTTGATGGGAGGTTCTGGAAACACCATATATTTT. Amino acid sequence: CASSLMGGSGNTIYF. The chain carries TRBV5-1 and TRBJ1-3, with D unresolved. The CDR3 runs 15 residues. Germline V lookup: CDR1 SGHRS, CDR2 YFSETQ. Trimming left V 1 base short and J 1 base short, with 9 bases between.

The table lists this clone with a count of one. The chain is built from TRBV11-3 and TRBJ2-7; 7 bases agree with TRBD2. The junction had 16 bases not matched to a gene; V was cut back by 5 bases and J by 0 bases. The CDR3 covers 18 residues. CDR1 is SGHNT, CDR2 YENEEA, per germline. The CDR3 here is CASSPPGLPLGSSYEQYF. In DNA, the CDR3 is TGTGCCAGCAGCCCCCCGGGACTACCATTAGGAAGCTCCTACGAGCAGTACTTC.

This rearrangement joins TRBV5-1 to TRBJ2-6; no clear D. Germline V lookup: CDR1 SGHRS, CDR2 YFSETQ. V dropped 1 base and J dropped 2 bases, with 22 bases sitting between them. This CDR3 is 20 amino acids long. For the CDR3, the DNA is TGCGCCAGCAGCTTGCATTTGGACCTCCTGAACGTCCCTGGGGCCAACGTCCTGACTTTC. This codes for CASSLHLDLLNVPGANVLTF.

This clone was seen a few times. The rearrangement links TRBV9 to TRBJ1-2; the match to TRBD1 covers 11 bases. The CDR3 consists of 15 residues. Germline V gives CDR1 SGDLS, CDR2 YYNGEE. V shed 0 bases, J shed 8 bases, and the junction held 6 bases outside the gene matches. DNA of the CDR3: TGTGCCAGCAGCGTAGCCCCCGGGACAGGGGGAGGCTACACCTTC. Protein product: CASSVAPGTGGGYTF.

This clone occurred a few times. This chain connects TRBV24-1 to TRBJ2-1, with D possibly matching TRBD2 (5 bases). The CDR3 has 14 residues. V lost 3 bases and J 3 bases, leaving 8 bases between the germline ends. Germline V gene lookup returns CDR1 KGHDR and CDR2 SFDVKD. The CDR3 here is CATSDLRGYNEQFF. CDR3 sequence (DNA): TGTGCCACCAGTGATCTCCGGGGCTACAATGAGCAGTTCTTC.

This clone showed up just once. V is TRBV12-3 or TRBV12-4 and J is TRBJ1-1; D remains ambiguous. The CDR3 is made up of 11 amino acids. With 6 bases removed from V and 10 bases from J, the gap between germline ends came to 12 bases. Written as DNA, the CDR3 is TGTGCCAGCAGCCGTCCCCAAGGAGCTTTCTTT. This translates into CASSRPQGAFF.

The rearrangement links TRBV5-6 to TRBJ1-5; tentative D call: TRBD1 (6 bases). The CDR3 covers 13 residues. The V end lost 4 bases, the J end lost 7 bases, and 12 bases lay between the germline ends. The germline V gene has CDR1 SGHDT and CDR2 YYEEEE. CDR3 in amino acids: CASSLGAWQPQHF. In nucleotides, the CDR3 is TGTGCCAGCAGCCTGGGGGCTTGGCAGCCCCAGCATTTT. Full variable domain (missing parts from reference TRBV5-6 and TRBJ1-5): DAGVTQSPTHLIKTRGQQVTLRCSPKSGHDTVSWYQQALGQGPQFIFQYYEEEERQRGNFPDRFSGHQFPNYSSELNVNALLLGDSALYLCASSLGAWQPQHFGDGTRLSIL.

This clone was seen a handful of times. The chain has TRBV5-1 and TRBJ1-1; 8 bases fit TRBD1. Germline V gives CDR1 SGHRS, CDR2 YFSETQ. This CDR3 has 15 residues. V lost 2 bases, J lost 3 bases, and 6 bases stayed unmatched. CDR3 nucleotides: TGCGCCAGCAGCTTCAACAGGGGGGGCGACACTGAAGCTTTCTTT. This sequence encodes CASSFNRGGDTEAFF.

The chain couples TRBV7-2 to TRBJ1-5, with D possibly being TRBD1 (5 bases). This CDR3 comprises 15 residues. The germline V and J ends were trimmed by 0 bases and 4 bases, with 10 bases remaining between them. Germline CDR1 SGHTA, CDR2 FQGNSA. This CDR3 is CASSLAGAINQPQHF. Written as DNA, the CDR3 is TGTGCCAGCAGCTTAGCAGGGGCGATTAATCAGCCCCAGCATTTT.

This chain joins TRBV29-1 and TRBJ2-2; D remains ambiguous. The CDR3 has 13 amino acids. The V end was cut by 3 bases, the J end by 6 bases, with 11 bases between. Germline assignment: CDR1 SQVTM and CDR2 ANQGSEA. The CDR3 nucleotides are TGCAGCGTTGAGCGGCATAACGCCGGGGAGCTGTTTTTT. It specifies CSVERHNAGELFF.

The V and J genes are TRBV28 and TRBJ2-7; D is perhaps TRBD1 (5 bases). Germline V gene data show CDR1 as MDHEN and CDR2 as SYDVKM. The CDR3 runs to 14 residues. Trimming stripped 8 bases from V and 0 bases from J, with 14 bases between. CDR3 sequence: CASRGSGFSYEQYF. The CDR3 bases are TGTGCCAGCCGAGGATCAGGGTTCTCCTACGAGCAGTACTTC.

V usage is TRBV5-3 and J usage is TRBJ2-1; D gene uncertain. TRBV5-3 is filed as an ORF, its function uncertain. The CDR3 is 11 residues long. Trimming pared 2 bases from V and 9 bases from J, leaving 6 bases between. CDR3: CARSFSVEQFF. The CDR3 bases are TGTGCCAGAAGCTTCTCCGTTGAGCAGTTCTTC.

This sequence joins TRBV5-4 and TRBJ1-3; the D is unclear. This CDR3 region has 15 residues. The V gene's germline CDR1 is SGHNT and CDR2 YYREEE (reference sequence). Trimming stripped 2 bases from V and 4 bases from J, with 13 bases between. The CDR3 protein is CASSLGRGAGNTIYF. CDR3 nucleotides: TGTGCCAGCAGCTTAGGTCGGGGAGCGGGAAACACCATATATTTT.

This chain connects TRBV28 to TRBJ1-2; no definite D call. The germline gives CDR1 MDHEN, CDR2 SYDVKM. The V end lost 7 bases, the J end lost 7 bases, and 19 bases lay between the germline ends. The CDR3 loop spans 14 amino acids. Here the CDR3 reads CASTLPGGWFGYTF. In DNA form, the CDR3 reads TGTGCCAGCACCCTTCCCGGAGGCTGGTTTGGCTACACCTTC.

The V call is TRBV9, the J call TRBJ2-1; D is unclear. Per germline, CDR1 SGDLS and CDR2 YYNGEE. CDR3 length: 13 amino acids. V lost 1 base to trimming and J lost 8 bases, with 10 bases between them. The CDR3 region has the DNA TGTGCCAGCAGCGTACATTTTATCGATGAGCAGTTCTTC. It translates to CASSVHFIDEQFF.

V is TRBV7-9 and J is TRBJ2-2; D is perhaps TRBD1 (6 bases). The V gene lost 5 bases and the J gene lost 1 base, with 8 bases spanning the gap. Looked up from germline, CDR1 is SEHNR and CDR2 is FQNEAQ (reference sequence). The CDR3 sequence is 14 residues long. CDR3 bases: TGTGCCAGCAGCCCGACAGGGAACACCGGGGAGCTGTTTTTT. Amino acid sequence: CASSPTGNTGELFF.

J is TRBJ2-3 and V is TRBV24-1; D is possibly TRBD1 (6 bases). CDR3 size: 12 residues. V dropped 10 bases and J dropped 1 base, with 8 bases sitting between them. The germline V gene encodes CDR1 KGHDR and CDR2 SFDVKD. CDR3 in DNA: TGTGCCACGGCAGGGGGCACAGATACGCAGTATTTT. Its protein product is CATAGGTDTQYF.

The rearrangement uses TRBV19 and TRBJ1-3; D is perhaps TRBD1 (6 bases). Trimming shortened V by 3 bases and J by 2 bases, and 11 bases separated the two germline ends. The CDR3 contains 15 residues. Germline loops: CDR1 LNHDA, CDR2 SQIVND (reference sequence). The CDR3 DNA is TGTGCCAGTAGTATTCCCACAGGGACTGGAAACACCATATATTTT. Translation: CASSIPTGTGNTIYF. Together with reference TRBV19 and TRBJ1-3, the CDR3 gives the full variable domain: DGGITQSPKYLFRKEGQNVTLSCEQNLNHDAMYWYRQDPGQGLRLIYYSQIVNDFQKGDIAEGYSVSREKKESFPLTVTSAQKNPTAFYLCASSIPTGTGNTIYFGEGSWLTVV.

The genes are TRBV5-1 and TRBJ1-1; unclear D gene. This CDR3 contains 15 residues. Germline loops: CDR1 SGHRS, CDR2 YFSETQ. V lost 5 bases, J lost 1 base, and 15 bases lay in between. CDR3: CASSPQLRSNTEAFF. CDR3 in DNA: TGCGCCAGCAGTCCGCAGTTACGGTCGAACACTGAAGCTTTCTTT. Using reference TRBV5-1 and TRBJ1-1 for the parts outside the CDR3, the full variable domain is KAGVTQTPRYLIKTRGQQVTLSCSPISGHRSVSWYQQTPGQGLQFLFEYFSETQRNKGNFPGRFSGRQFSNSRSEMNVSTLELGDSALYLCASSPQLRSNTEAFFGQGTRLTVV.

This clone turned up a few times. This sequence joins TRBV11-3 and TRBJ2-1; the match to TRBD1 covers 7 bases. The trim removed 6 bases at V and 4 bases at J, leaving 6 bases unmatched. The length of the CDR3 is 14 residues. Germline V gives CDR1 SGHNT, CDR2 YENEEA. CDR3: CASSSGQEYNEQFF. The CDR3 DNA sequence: TGTGCCAGCAGTTCCGGACAGGAATACAATGAGCAGTTCTTC.